This T cell receptor beta chain was captured by sequencing in a study of control samples from healthy donors and cancer patients. The table came from immunoSEQ multiplex PCR; TCRdb's copy has only in-frame clones and leaves some out. Here the sample spans 170,000 or so clones, about 93% being singletons. Germline V gene sequence: CDR1 MNHEY, CDR2 SVGEGT. This CDR3 region has 15 residues. Germline trimming cut 2 bases from V and 2 bases from J; bases unmatched to any gene: 3. Material: blood. This TCR was recovered from a man between 18 and 29 years old in good health. The chain joins TRBV6-2 or TRBV6-3 to TRBJ2-3; the match to TRBD1 covers 8 bases. The CDR3 is CASSYGTGVTDTQYF. In DNA form, the CDR3 reads TGTGCCAGCAGTTACGGGACAGGAGTCACAGATACGCAGTATTTT.